This paragraph covers one TCR beta chain sequence. Its antigen target is currently unknown. Qualities for individual bases were not recorded, and no much larger clone is one base off. The treatment or condition label here, explained by the study, means: in vitro stimulation with specific CMV peptide epitopes to enrich CMV-specific T cells. The sample belongs to a study of T cell repertoires in cytomegalovirus infection (dated by TCRdb to between 2018 and 2021). Turning to the overall study: Peptide stimulations targeted recently identified HLA-C-restricted CMV epitopes, whose presentation resists viral immunomodulation, together with well-studied HLA-B-restricted epitopes. Because public TCR beta signatures pointed to carriage of CMV infection together with the matching HLA type, the HLA type of each donor mattered for the analysis.

Beyond this particular receptor, the publication reports: The ex vivo response was dominated by HLA-C-restricted CMV-specific TCR beta clonotypes, which also provided the single most frequent clonotype in two of eight donors. Cumulative frequency of public TCR beta family members discriminated carriers of CMV infection plus the relevant HLA type in this cohort and an independent approximately 350-donor cohort.

Sequenced using an Illumina HiSeq 1500. TCRdb's own reprocessing of the public reads used fastp at Q25 and MiXCR and kept productive beta chains. Records with the same CDR3 protein are collapsed into one entry carrying the most frequent genes and DNA. The sample table holds tens of thousands of distinct CDR3 sequences, of which more than 20% were seen once. Around 70% of the sample is taken by the ten largest. Including the terminal cysteine and phenylalanine, the CDR3 comprises 13 residues. The entry retains the CDR3 DNA only, 39 bases that are in frame from base 1. Between the V and J ends, shortened by 1 base and 4 bases respectively, the junction contains 5 bases.

The TCR was taken from a human donor in good health (CMV status not recorded). Some clones in this sample may be carry-over from other donors' samples. The chain joins TRBV12-3 or TRBV12-4 to TRBJ2-1; the D gene cannot be resolved reliably. The sequences come from CD8+ T cells from cultured PBMCs, collected from culture after CMV antigen stimulation. The CDR3 reads CASSLVTYNEQFF. The DNA sequence is as follows: TGTGCCAGCAGTTTAGTGACGTACAATGAGCAGTTCTTC.